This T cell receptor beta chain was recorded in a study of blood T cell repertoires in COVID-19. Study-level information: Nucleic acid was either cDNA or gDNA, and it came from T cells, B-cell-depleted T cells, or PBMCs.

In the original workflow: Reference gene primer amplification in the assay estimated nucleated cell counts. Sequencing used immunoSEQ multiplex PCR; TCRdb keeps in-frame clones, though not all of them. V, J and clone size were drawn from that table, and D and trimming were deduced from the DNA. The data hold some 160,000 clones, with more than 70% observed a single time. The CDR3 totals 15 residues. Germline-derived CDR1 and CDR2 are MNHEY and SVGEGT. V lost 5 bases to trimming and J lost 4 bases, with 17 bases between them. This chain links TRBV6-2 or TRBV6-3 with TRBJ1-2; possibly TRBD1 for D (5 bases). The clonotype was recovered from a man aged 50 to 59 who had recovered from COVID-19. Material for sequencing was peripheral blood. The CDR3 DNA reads TGTGCCAGCAGTGGTAGACAGCGGGGGTCCTATGGCTACACCTTC. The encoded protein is CASSGRQRGSYGYTF.